This TCR beta chain originates from a study of control samples from healthy donors and cancer patients. Clones were read by immunoSEQ multiplex PCR, and TCRdb kept only the in-frame ones, dropping some. The sample lists 90,000 to 100,000 clones; approximately 90% were seen once. V lost 3 bases, J lost 1 base, and 7 bases stayed unmatched. The CDR3 consists of 16 residues. The V gene's germline CDR1 is KGHSH and CDR2 LQKENI. This clonotype was sampled from a woman under 30 in good health. The sequencing sample was made of blood. The chain uses TRBV18 and TRBJ2-7; 9 bases line up with TRBD2. The CDR3 region is CASSPGGTSLSYEQYF. The DNA of the CDR3 is TGTGCCAGCTCACCGGGGGGGACTAGCCTATCCTACGAGCAGTACTTC.